The clone carrying this TCR beta chain has at least ten counts. Antigen unknown. V shed 1 base and J shed 3 bases, with 10 bases lying between them. CDR3 size: 15 residues. This entry is derived from a study of T cells in Graves' hyperthyroidism and ophthalmopathy. The study's findings and limits: A model using 13 V-J features told ophthalmopathy apart from stable hyperthyroidism.

Regions amplified from RNA transcripts were the TCR beta CDR3 regions. Using the HTBI primer set, a first-round RT-PCR was run on the TCR CDR3. One entry per CDR3 protein results from TCRdb running MiXCR on the multiplex PCR reads. The sample lists 400,000 to 500,000 distinct CDR3 sequences, 14% to 15% occurring once. Disease duration was under 3 months in the ophthalmopathy patients, who also had a Clinical Activity Score of at least 3 and a NOSPECS grade of at least 4. For the diagnoses, clinical symptoms, serum thyroxine and TRAb, thyroid ultrasound and orbital computed tomography were used. The chain combines TRBV12-3 or TRBV12-4 with TRBJ2-1; D remains unclear. Sequenced material: blood. The source of this sequence is a young man with Graves' ophthalmopathy. The CDR3 is CASSLGAVFYNEQFF. CDR3 DNA: TGTGCCAGCAGTTTAGGGGCAGTCTTCTACAATGAGCAGTTCTTC.